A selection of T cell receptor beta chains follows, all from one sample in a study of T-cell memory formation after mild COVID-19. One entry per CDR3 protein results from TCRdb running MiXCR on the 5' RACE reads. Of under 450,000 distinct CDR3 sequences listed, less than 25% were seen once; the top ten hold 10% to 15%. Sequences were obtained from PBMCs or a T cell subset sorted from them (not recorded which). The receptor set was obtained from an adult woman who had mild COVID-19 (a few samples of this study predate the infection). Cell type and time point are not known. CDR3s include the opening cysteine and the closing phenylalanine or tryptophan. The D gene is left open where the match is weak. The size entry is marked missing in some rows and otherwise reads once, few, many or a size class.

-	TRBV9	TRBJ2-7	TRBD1	CASSPGQVVGEQYF	TGTGCCAGCAGCCCGGGACAGGTGGTTGGCGAGCAGTACTTC
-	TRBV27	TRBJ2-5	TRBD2	CASSLWTGGQETQYF	TGTGCCAGCAGTTTATGGACGGGGGGTCAAGAGACCCAGTACTTC
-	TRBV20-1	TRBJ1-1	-	CSVDRLNTEAFF	TGCAGTGTTGACAGGCTGAACACTGAAGCTTTCTTT
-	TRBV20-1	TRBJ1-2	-	CSADPGTLYGYTF	TGCAGTGCCGATCCCGGGACGCTCTATGGCTACACCTTC
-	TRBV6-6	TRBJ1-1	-	CATMGIAEAFF	TGTGCCACCATGGGTATCGCTGAAGCTTTCTTT
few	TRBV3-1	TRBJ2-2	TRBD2	CASWGGRSNTGELFF	TGTGCCAGCTGGGGAGGGCGTTCGAACACCGGGGAGCTGTTTTTT
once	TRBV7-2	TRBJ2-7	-	CASSLGRVLSYEQYF	TGTGCCAGCAGCTTAGGCAGGGTTTTGTCCTACGAGCAGTACTTC
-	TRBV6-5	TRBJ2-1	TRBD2	CASTPGLAVYNEQFF	TGTGCCAGCACTCCAGGACTAGCGGTCTACAATGAGCAGTTCTTC
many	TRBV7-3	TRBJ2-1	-	CASNPPRAWNEQFF	TGTGCCAGCAACCCTCCAAGGGCCTGGAATGAGCAGTTCTTC
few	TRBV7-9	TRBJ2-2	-	CASSFRLARVPNTGELFF	TGTGCCAGCAGCTTTCGGCTAGCGCGAGTCCCGAACACCGGGGAGCTGTTTTTT
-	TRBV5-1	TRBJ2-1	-	CASRDSGGSSEQFF	TGCGCCAGCAGAGACTCCGGGGGAAGTAGTGAGCAGTTCTTC